This T cell receptor (beta chain) was sequenced for a study of blood T cell repertoires in COVID-19. Overall study context: Donors in the United States, Italy and Spain gave samples during acute or convalescent COVID-19.

The method was immunoSEQ multiplex PCR; TCRdb's version includes in-frame clones alone and lacks a portion of them. The data contain 150,000 to 200,000 clones, 80% to 95% of them singletons. Germline V gene lookup returns CDR1 PRHDT and CDR2 FYEKMQ (reference sequence). The CDR3 runs to 15 residues. V was clipped by 5 bases and J by 7 bases; unmatched bases: 9. Material for sequencing was peripheral blood. The genes are TRBV13 and TRBJ2-1; 9 bases are shared with TRBD1. This clonotype originated in a woman between 45 and 65 years old with acute or convalescent COVID-19. CDR3 bases: TGTGCCAGCAGCCTGATGGGGACAGGGATAAATGAGCAGTTCTTC. This sequence encodes CASSLMGTGINEQFF.